This record concerns one TCR beta chain sequence. This sample stems from a study of blood T cell repertoires in COVID-19. Germline V gene sequence: CDR1 SGHRS, CDR2 YFSETQ. CDR3 length equals 15 residues. After removal of 3 bases from V and 4 bases from J, the junction contained 7 bases not matched to a gene. The data were produced by immunoSEQ multiplex PCR, yet TCRdb's version contains in-frame clones alone and is incomplete. The sample has about 250,000 clones, approximately 92% seen once. The rearrangement links TRBV5-1 to TRBJ1-3; 7 bases align to TRBD1. Sequencing was performed on PBMCs or T cells enriched from blood (not recorded which). The sequence came from a woman between 18 and 29 years old who had recovered from COVID-19. CDR3 DNA: TGCGCCAGCAGCTCGACGGGACAGCAAGGAAACACCATATATTTT. Translating gives CASSSTGQQGNTIYF.